A single sample is the source of the 23 T cell receptor beta chains below, sequenced in a study of T cell repertoires in cytomegalovirus infection. These receptors are not linked to any known antigen. MiXCR was run by TCRdb on the reads, yielding one entry per CDR3 protein. Here the sample spans tens of thousands of distinct CDR3 sequences, around a fifth being singletons. Sequenced here: CD8+ T cells from cultured PBMCs, sampled from culture after CMV antigen stimulation. The receptors originated from a human donor in good health (CMV status not recorded). Some clones in this sample may be carry-over from other donors' samples.

This clonotype has a single count. This sequence joins TRBV7-8 and TRBJ2-7; D is possibly TRBD1 (5 bases). Between the trimmed V and J ends, which lost 6 bases and 4 bases, there was a span of 16 bases. Germline lookup yields CDR1 SGHVS and CDR2 FQNEAQ. The CDR3 totals 14 residues. The CDR3 coding sequence is TGTGCCAGCAGGCGGCGGACATATCCGTACGAGCAGTACTTC. Translation: CASRRRTYPYEQYF. Variable domain in full (rest from reference TRBV7-8 and TRBJ2-7): GAGVSQSPRYKVAKRGQDVALRCDPISGHVSLFWYQQALGQGPEFLTYFQNEAQLDKSGLPSDRFFAERPEGSVSTLKIQRTQQEDSAVYLCASRRRTYPYEQYFGPGTRLTVT.

The chain uses TRBV27 and TRBJ1-6, with TRBD1 identical over 7 bases. After removal of 3 bases from V and 6 bases from J, the junction contained 11 bases not matched to a gene. Germline assignment: CDR1 MNHEY and CDR2 SMNVEV (reference sequence). The CDR3 has 17 amino acids. The CDR3 nucleotides are TGTGCCAGCAGTTTCCTCAGGGGGAATCATATTAATTCACCCCTCCACTTT. This gives the protein CASSFLRGNHINSPLHF.

The chain recombines TRBV11-2 with TRBJ2-7; 8 nucleotides match TRBD2. CDR1 is SGHAT, CDR2 FQNNGV, per germline. This CDR3 contains 15 residues. Trimming cost V 0 bases and J 4 bases; bases outside gene matches: 5. The CDR3 nucleotides read TGTGCCAGCAGCTTAGACGCGGCTAGCGGGTACGAGCAGTACTTC. As protein: CASSLDAASGYEQYF.

This clonotype was seen only a few times. V is TRBV6-6 and J is TRBJ2-7; no clear D. The CDR3 extends over 11 amino acids. The V gene lost 0 bases and the J gene lost 7 bases, with 4 bases spanning the gap. CDR1 is MNHNY, CDR2 SVGAGI, per germline (reference sequence). CDR3 DNA: TGTGCCAGCAGTTACTCGGGGGAGCAGTACTTC. This codes for CASSYSGEQYF.

The rearrangement joins TRBV6-2 or TRBV6-3 to TRBJ2-7; 10 positions agree with TRBD1. CDR3 length: 14 residues. V was clipped by 6 bases and J by 1 base; unmatched bases: 3. Per germline, CDR1 MNHEY and CDR2 SVGEGT. The CDR3 DNA reads TGTGCCAGCAGCTGGGGACAGGGGTCCTACGAGCAGTACTTC. This encodes CASSWGQGSYEQYF.

This clonotype was observed a few times. The V and J genes are TRBV20-1 and TRBJ1-5; D gene uncertain. Germline V gives CDR1 DFQATT, CDR2 SNEGSKA (reference sequence). Deletions cut 0 bases from V and 0 bases from J, with 9 bases between. This CDR3 spans 15 amino acids. CDR3 protein: CSARESAYSNQPQHF. As DNA, the CDR3 is TGCAGTGCTAGAGAGTCGGCTTATAGCAATCAGCCCCAGCATTTT.

The chain uses TRBV19 and TRBJ1-5, with 9 nucleotides matching TRBD1. The germline V gene has CDR1 LNHDA and CDR2 SQIVND (reference sequence). The CDR3 runs to 15 residues. The ends lost 7 bases at V and 6 bases at J; junction bases unmatched: 10. The CDR3 spells CASKNTGGASQPQHF. The CDR3 DNA sequence: TGTGCCAGTAAGAATACAGGGGGCGCAAGTCAGCCCCAGCATTTT.

The chain recombines TRBV9 with TRBJ1-5; no reliable D call. This CDR3 spans 14 amino acids. Germline V gives CDR1 SGDLS, CDR2 YYNGEE. Trimming shortened V by 2 bases and J by 2 bases, and 8 bases separated the two germline ends. Here the CDR3 DNA reads TGTGCCAGCAGCGTCGACGGTGGCAATCAGCCCCAGCATTTT. Amino acid sequence: CASSVDGGNQPQHF.

CDR3 in amino acids: CASSPPLTATYEQYF. The CDR3 DNA sequence: TGTGCCAGCAGCCCTCCACTGACGGCGACCTACGAGCAGTACTTC. The J gene is TRBJ2-7, the V gene TRBV27; D ambiguous. Germline loops: CDR1 MNHEY, CDR2 SMNVEV (reference sequence). The germline V and J ends were trimmed by 6 bases and 2 bases, with 17 bases remaining between them. The length of the CDR3 is 15 residues.

The chain has TRBV5-1 and TRBJ2-5, with 8 bases identical to TRBD2. CDR1 is SGHRS, CDR2 YFSETQ, per germline. This CDR3 is built from 17 residues. Trimming at V came to 0 bases and at J to 5 bases, leaving 12 bases not matched to a gene. CDR3 protein: CASSLGKGRAGDETQYF. The CDR3, as DNA: TGCGCCAGCAGCTTGGGCAAAGGTAGAGCGGGGGATGAGACCCAGTACTTC.

This clonotype appeared a few times. The chain couples TRBV30 to TRBJ2-3; D is unclear. Germline values: CDR1 GTSNPN, CDR2 SVGIG (reference sequence). The CDR3 is 14 residues long. V was clipped by 0 bases and J by 4 bases, with 11 bases between them. The CDR3 spells CAWSVAFRSDTQYF. In nucleotides, the CDR3 is TGTGCCTGGAGTGTGGCGTTTCGGTCAGATACGCAGTATTTT.

This clonotype was seen a few times. The chain links TRBV6-2 or TRBV6-3 to TRBJ1-1, with D perhaps matching TRBD1 (5 bases). Germline CDR1 is MNHEY and CDR2 is SVGEGT. CDR3 length equals 13 residues. V dropped 6 bases and J dropped 4 bases, with 12 bases sitting between them. The CDR3, as DNA: TGTGCCAGCAGCGACGATAGGGGCACTGAAGCTTTCTTT. As protein: CASSDDRGTEAFF.

This clonotype was picked up a small number of times. The chain carries TRBV7-2 and TRBJ2-7; 8 bases align to TRBD1. This CDR3 has 13 amino acids. The J segment lost 4 bases and the V segment lost 3 bases, leaving 2 bases of the junction unmatched. The germline V gene has CDR1 SGHTA and CDR2 FQGNSA. This chain's CDR3 is CASSFQGAYEQYF. Here the CDR3 DNA reads TGTGCCAGCAGCTTTCAGGGGGCGTACGAGCAGTACTTC.

The V gene is TRBV5-6, the J gene TRBJ2-3; D tentatively reads TRBD1 or TRBD2 (5 bases each). This CDR3 is built from 13 residues. Trimming left V 4 bases short and J 9 bases short, with 15 bases between. The germline gives CDR1 SGHDT, CDR2 YYEEEE. This chain's CDR3 is CASSQGRGKTQYF. In DNA, the CDR3 is TGTGCCAGCAGCCAGGGTCGGGGTAAAACGCAGTATTTT.

This clonotype has more than one count but fewer than ten. The chain uses TRBV20-1 and TRBJ2-1; possibly TRBD2 for D (6 bases). The V and J ends lost 7 bases and 7 bases respectively, with 14 bases between them. Germline loops: CDR1 DFQATT, CDR2 SNEGSKA (reference sequence). The CDR3 length is 12 residues. CDR3 sequence (DNA): TGCAGTGGGAGGGAGGTAGGAAATGAGCAGTTCTTC. This translates into CSGREVGNEQFF.

V is TRBV7-9 and J is TRBJ2-5; 7 nucleotides agree with TRBD2. This CDR3 comprises 16 residues. CDR1 SEHNR and CDR2 FQNEAQ come from the germline V gene (reference sequence). With 5 bases clipped from V and 5 bases from J, the junction kept 14 bases outside the gene matches. As DNA, the CDR3 is TGTGCCAGCAGCAGCTCGGGGGGAGCCGGGGGGGAGACCCAGTACTTC. This sequence encodes CASSSSGGAGGETQYF.

The chain is built from TRBV13 and TRBJ2-1, with D perhaps given as TRBD1 or TRBD2 (5 bases each). V shed 0 bases and J shed 6 bases, with 12 bases lying between them. Germline V gene lookup returns CDR1 PRHDT and CDR2 FYEKMQ (reference sequence). The length of the CDR3 is 15 residues. CDR3 in amino acids: CASSLGQLRGNEQFF. CDR3 nucleotides: TGTGCCAGCAGCTTAGGACAGCTGAGGGGCAATGAGCAGTTCTTC.

The sample holds a few counts of this clonotype. The rearrangement links TRBV7-9 to TRBJ2-5, with 7 bases identical to TRBD2. This CDR3 comprises 14 residues. With V trimmed by 5 bases and J by 3 bases, 6 bases remained unmatched. Germline V gene data show CDR1 as SEHNR and CDR2 as FQNEAQ (reference sequence). In DNA, the CDR3 is TGTGCCAGCAGCGTCGGACTAGTCGAAGAGACCCAGTACTTC. Translating it yields CASSVGLVEETQYF.

J is TRBJ2-6 and V is TRBV6-2 or TRBV6-3; maybe TRBD1 (6 bases). There are 16 residues in the CDR3. Germline V lookup: CDR1 MNHEY, CDR2 SVGEGT. V was cut by 3 bases and J by 0 bases, with 9 bases left in between. CDR3 sequence: CASSYIRGSGANVLTF. In nucleotides, the CDR3 is TGTGCCAGCAGTTATATCAGGGGCTCTGGGGCCAACGTCCTGACTTTC.

This clonotype turned up a few times. The chain combines TRBV9 with TRBJ2-6; no definite D call. With 3 bases removed from V and 3 bases from J, the gap between germline ends came to 7 bases. This CDR3 spans 14 amino acids. CDR1 is SGDLS and CDR2 is YYNGEE in the germline V gene. The CDR3 here is CASSGALGANVLTF. The CDR3 DNA reads TGTGCCAGCAGCGGAGCGCTTGGGGCCAACGTCCTGACTTTC.

The CDR3 DNA reads as TGTGCCAGCAGTTTCGAGGACGGCACAGATACGCAGTATTTT. Protein product: CASSFEDGTDTQYF. V usage is TRBV27 and J usage is TRBJ2-3; D uncertain. V lost 3 bases to trimming and J lost 1 base, with 8 bases between them. This CDR3 is 14 amino acids long. Germline values: CDR1 MNHEY, CDR2 SMNVEV (reference sequence).

As DNA, the CDR3 is TGTGCCAGCAGTGTTACAAGCGGTAGTCAAGAGACCCAGTACTTC. This translates into CASSVTSGSQETQYF. The V call is TRBV6-1, the J call TRBJ2-5; D is possibly TRBD2 (5 bases). Germline CDR1 MNHNS, CDR2 SASEGT. The CDR3 runs to 15 residues. Trimming cost V 4 bases and J 2 bases, with 14 bases left between them.

The chain recombines TRBV7-9 with TRBJ1-5, with D perhaps TRBD1 (5 bases). The CDR3 length is 14 residues. Germline V gene data show CDR1 as SEHNR and CDR2 as FQNEAQ (reference sequence). V was shortened by 4 bases and J by 6 bases, with 13 bases between the two germline ends. The DNA for the CDR3 is TGTGCCAGCAGCTCGGAGGGGACCAGTCAGCCCCAGCATTTT. This encodes CASSSEGTSQPQHF. The whole variable domain, filled in from reference TRBV7-9 and TRBJ1-5, reads DTGVSQNPRHKITKRGQNVTFRCDPISEHNRLYWYRQTLGQGPEFLTYFQNEAQLEKSRLLSDRFSAERPKGSFSTLEIQRTEQGDSAMYLCASSSEGTSQPQHFGDGTRLSIL.